This is a list of T cell receptor beta chains from one sample in a study of T cells in Graves' hyperthyroidism and ophthalmopathy. One entry per CDR3 protein results from TCRdb running MiXCR on the multiplex PCR reads. The table lists about 350,000 distinct CDR3 sequences, about 13% of them singletons. The material sequenced was blood. These receptors originate from a woman aged 40 to 50 with Graves' ophthalmopathy. Both conserved end residues are part of each CDR3. Each record gives: D gene, CDR3 length, clone size, V gene, J gene, CDR3 protein, CDR3 DNA. The D gene is left open where the match is weak. Some rows have no size entry. The others give once, few or many, or a class for an expanded clone.

.,17,.,TRBV19,TRBJ2-1,CASSMRTPDSRYNEQFF,TGTGCCAGTAGTATGCGGACCCCGGACAGTAGATACAATGAGCAGTTCTTC
.,13,few,TRBV19,TRBJ2-1,CASSIVSNNEQFF,TGTGCCAGTAGTATTGTATCTAACAATGAGCAGTTCTTC
.,16,many,TRBV6-5,TRBJ2-4,CASSFSTEGAKNIQYF,TGTGCCAGCAGTTTCTCGACAGAGGGTGCCAAAAACATTCAGTACTTC
.,13,many,TRBV30,TRBJ2-4,CAREGVAKNIQYF,TGTGCCCGCGAAGGGGTAGCCAAAAACATTCAGTACTTC
.,14,many,TRBV5-1,TRBJ1-1,CASSLDAANTEAFF,TGCGCCAGCAGCTTGGATGCGGCGAACACTGAAGCTTTCTTT
.,14,.,TRBV24-1,TRBJ2-5,CATSDSDGQETQYF,TGTGCCACCAGTGATTCGGACGGGCAAGAGACCCAGTACTTC
TRBD2,13,few,TRBV6-1,TRBJ2-1,CASRLAVYNEQFF,TGTGCCAGCAGACTAGCGGTCTACAATGAGCAGTTCTTC
.,14,.,TRBV20-1,TRBJ2-3,CSARDEGSTDTQYF,TGCAGTGCTAGAGATGAGGGGAGCACAGATACGCAGTATTTT
.,15,few,TRBV4-1,TRBJ2-5,CASRNRGGPGETQYF,TGCGCCAGCAGAAACAGGGGGGGCCCAGGGGAGACCCAGTACTTC
.,16,many,TRBV6-2/TRBV6-3,TRBJ1-2,CASSKRGLEPNYGYTF,TGTGCCAGCAGCAAAAGGGGACTGGAGCCCAACTATGGCTACACCTTC
.,14,many,TRBV2,TRBJ2-7,CASSAQVNSYEQYF,TGTGCCAGCAGTGCACAGGTGAACTCCTACGAGCAGTACTTC
.,12,.,TRBV20-1,TRBJ2-7,CSARDLGYEQYF,TGCAGTGCTAGAGACCTCGGGTACGAGCAGTACTTC
TRBD2,20,.,TRBV10-3,TRBJ2-3,CAISNLGTSGRRSGTDTQYF,TGTGCCATCAGTAACCTAGGGACTAGCGGGCGTAGATCTGGCACAGATACGCAGTATTTT
TRBD2,17,many,TRBV25-1,TRBJ2-5,CASSDPNLIAGSETQYF,TGTGCCAGCAGCGACCCCAACCTCATAGCGGGATCGGAGACCCAGTACTTC
.,15,few,TRBV15,TRBJ1-4,CATSRDRGVLEKLFF,TGTGCCACCAGCAGAGATAGGGGGGTTCTTGAAAAACTGTTTTTT
.,14,.,TRBV19,TRBJ1-1,CASSIGMGYTEAFF,TGTGCCAGTAGTATTGGTATGGGTTACACTGAAGCTTTCTTT
.,14,many,TRBV11-2,TRBJ1-1,CASNRNRAGTEAFF,TGTGCCAGCAACCGAAACAGGGCTGGAACTGAAGCTTTCTTT
.,14,.,TRBV7-2,TRBJ1-1,CASSFRGEYTEAFF,TGTGCCAGCAGCTTTCGCGGCGAATATACTGAAGCTTTCTTT